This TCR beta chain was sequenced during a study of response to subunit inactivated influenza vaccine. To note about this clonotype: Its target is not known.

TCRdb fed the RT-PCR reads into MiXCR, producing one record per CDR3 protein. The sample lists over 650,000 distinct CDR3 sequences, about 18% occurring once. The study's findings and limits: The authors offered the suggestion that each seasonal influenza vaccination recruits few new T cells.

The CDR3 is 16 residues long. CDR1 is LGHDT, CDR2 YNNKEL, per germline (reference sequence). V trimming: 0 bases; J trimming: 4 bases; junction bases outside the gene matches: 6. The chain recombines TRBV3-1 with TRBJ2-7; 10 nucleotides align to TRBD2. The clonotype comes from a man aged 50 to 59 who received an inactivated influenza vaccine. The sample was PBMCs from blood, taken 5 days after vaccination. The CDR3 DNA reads TGTGCCAGCAGCCAAGAGTTAGCGGGGGGCATATACGAGCAGTACTTC. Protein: CASSQELAGGIYEQYF.